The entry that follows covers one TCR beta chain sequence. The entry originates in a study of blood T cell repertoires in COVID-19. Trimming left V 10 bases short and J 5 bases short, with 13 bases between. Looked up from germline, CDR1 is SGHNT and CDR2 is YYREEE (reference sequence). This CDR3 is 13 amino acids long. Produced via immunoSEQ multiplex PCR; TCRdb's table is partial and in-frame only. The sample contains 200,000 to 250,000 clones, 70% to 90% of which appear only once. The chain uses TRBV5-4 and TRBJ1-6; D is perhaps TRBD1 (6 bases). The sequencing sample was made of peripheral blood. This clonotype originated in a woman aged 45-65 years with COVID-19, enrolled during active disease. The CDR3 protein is CARGGADNSPLHF. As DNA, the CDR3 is TGTGCCCGGGGGGGGGCCGATAATTCACCCCTCCACTTT.